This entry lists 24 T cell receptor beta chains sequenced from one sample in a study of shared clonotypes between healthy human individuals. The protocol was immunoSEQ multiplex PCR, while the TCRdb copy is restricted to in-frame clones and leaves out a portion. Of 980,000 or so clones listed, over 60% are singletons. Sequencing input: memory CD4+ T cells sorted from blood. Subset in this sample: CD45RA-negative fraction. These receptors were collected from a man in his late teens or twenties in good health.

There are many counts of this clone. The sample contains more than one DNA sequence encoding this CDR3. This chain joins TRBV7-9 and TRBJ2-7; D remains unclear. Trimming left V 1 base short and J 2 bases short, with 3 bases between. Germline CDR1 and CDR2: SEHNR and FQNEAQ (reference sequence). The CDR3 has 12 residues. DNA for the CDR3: TGTGCCAGCAGCTTAGGTACCTACGAGCAGTACTTC. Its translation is CASSLGTYEQYF.

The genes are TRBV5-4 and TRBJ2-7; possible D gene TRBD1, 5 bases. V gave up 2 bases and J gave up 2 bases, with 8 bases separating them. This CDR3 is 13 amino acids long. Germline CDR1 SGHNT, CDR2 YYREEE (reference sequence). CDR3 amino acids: CASSLGDPYEQYF. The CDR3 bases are TGTGCCAGCAGCTTAGGGGATCCCTACGAGCAGTACTTC.

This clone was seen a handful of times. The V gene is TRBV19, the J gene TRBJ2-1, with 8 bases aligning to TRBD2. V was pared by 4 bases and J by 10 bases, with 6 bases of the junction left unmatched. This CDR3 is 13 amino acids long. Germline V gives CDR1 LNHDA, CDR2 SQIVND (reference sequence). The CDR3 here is CASSTVAGMEQFF. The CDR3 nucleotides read TGTGCCAGTAGTACCGTAGCGGGGATGGAGCAGTTCTTC.

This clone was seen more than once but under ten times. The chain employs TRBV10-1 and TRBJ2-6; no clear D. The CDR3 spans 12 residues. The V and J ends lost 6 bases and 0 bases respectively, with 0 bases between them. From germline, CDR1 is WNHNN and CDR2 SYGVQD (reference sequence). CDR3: CASSSGANVLTF. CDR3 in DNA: TGCGCCAGCAGCTCTGGGGCCAACGTCCTGACTTTC.

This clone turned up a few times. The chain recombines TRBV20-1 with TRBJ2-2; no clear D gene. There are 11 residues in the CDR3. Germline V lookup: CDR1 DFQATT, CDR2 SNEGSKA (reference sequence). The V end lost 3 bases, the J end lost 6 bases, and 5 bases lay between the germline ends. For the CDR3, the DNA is TGCAGTGCTAGCCTCCCCGGGGAGCTGTTTTTT. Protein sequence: CSASLPGELFF.

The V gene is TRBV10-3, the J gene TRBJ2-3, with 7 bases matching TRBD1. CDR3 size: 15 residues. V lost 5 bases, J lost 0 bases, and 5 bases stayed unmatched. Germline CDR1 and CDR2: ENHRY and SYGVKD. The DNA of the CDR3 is TGTGCCATCAGTACCGGGACAGCTAGCACAGATACGCAGTATTTT. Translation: CAISTGTASTDTQYF.

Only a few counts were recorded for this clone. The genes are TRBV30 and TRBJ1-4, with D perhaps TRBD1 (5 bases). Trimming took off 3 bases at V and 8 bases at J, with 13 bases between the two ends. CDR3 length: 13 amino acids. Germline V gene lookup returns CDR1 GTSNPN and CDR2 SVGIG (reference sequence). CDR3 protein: CAWSSGAKEKLFF. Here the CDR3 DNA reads TGTGCCTGGAGCTCCGGGGCGAAAGAAAAACTGTTTTTT.

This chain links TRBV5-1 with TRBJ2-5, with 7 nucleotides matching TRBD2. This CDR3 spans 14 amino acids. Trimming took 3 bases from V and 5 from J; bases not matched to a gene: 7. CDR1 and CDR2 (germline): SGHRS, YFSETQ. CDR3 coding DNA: TGCGCCAGCAGCTCACCTCGGGGGGAGGAGACCCAGTACTTC. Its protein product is CASSSPRGEETQYF. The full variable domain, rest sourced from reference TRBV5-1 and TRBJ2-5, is KAGVTQTPRYLIKTRGQQVTLSCSPISGHRSVSWYQQTPGQGLQFLFEYFSETQRNKGNFPGRFSGRQFSNSRSEMNVSTLELGDSALYLCASSSPRGEETQYFGPGTRLLVL.

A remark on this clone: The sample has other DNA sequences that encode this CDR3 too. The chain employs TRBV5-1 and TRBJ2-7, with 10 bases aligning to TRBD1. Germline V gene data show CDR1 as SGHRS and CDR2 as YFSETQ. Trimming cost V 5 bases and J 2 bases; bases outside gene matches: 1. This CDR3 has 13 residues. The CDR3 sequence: CASRGTGAYEQYF. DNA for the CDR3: TGCGCCAGCAGGGGGACAGGGGCCTACGAGCAGTACTTC.

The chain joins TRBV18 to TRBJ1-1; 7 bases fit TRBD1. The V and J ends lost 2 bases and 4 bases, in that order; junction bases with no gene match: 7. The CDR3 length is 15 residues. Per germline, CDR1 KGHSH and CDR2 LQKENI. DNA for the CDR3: TGTGCCAGCTCACCATTTAGGGGGCAAGGCACTGAAGCTTTCTTT. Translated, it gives CASSPFRGQGTEAFF. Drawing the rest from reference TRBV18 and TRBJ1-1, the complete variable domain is NAGVMQNPRHLVRRRGQEARLRCSPMKGHSHVYWYRQLPEEGLKFMVYLQKENIIDESGMPKERFSAEFPKEGPSILRIQQVVRGDSAAYFCASSPFRGQGTEAFFGQGTRLTVV.

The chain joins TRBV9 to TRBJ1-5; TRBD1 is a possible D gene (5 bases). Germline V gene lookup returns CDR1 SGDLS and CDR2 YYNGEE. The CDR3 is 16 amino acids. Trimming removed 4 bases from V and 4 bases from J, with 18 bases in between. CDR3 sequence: CASSLGTSLRNQPQHF. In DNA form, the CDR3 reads TGTGCCAGCAGCCTCGGGACGTCTCTTCGGAATCAGCCCCAGCATTTT.

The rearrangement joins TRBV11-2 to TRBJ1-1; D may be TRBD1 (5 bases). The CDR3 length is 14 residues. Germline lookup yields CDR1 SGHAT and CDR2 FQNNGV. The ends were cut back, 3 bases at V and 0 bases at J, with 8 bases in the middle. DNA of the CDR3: TGTGCCAGCAGCTTGGACATATTGAACACTGAAGCTTTCTTT. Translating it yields CASSLDILNTEAFF.

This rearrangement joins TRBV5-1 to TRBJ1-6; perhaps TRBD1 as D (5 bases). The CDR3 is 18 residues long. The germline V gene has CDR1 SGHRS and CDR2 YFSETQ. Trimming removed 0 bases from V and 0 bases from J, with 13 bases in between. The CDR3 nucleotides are TGCGCCAGCAGCTTGGGCCAGGGAATTGGCTCCTATAATTCACCCCTCCACTTT. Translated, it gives CASSLGQGIGSYNSPLHF.

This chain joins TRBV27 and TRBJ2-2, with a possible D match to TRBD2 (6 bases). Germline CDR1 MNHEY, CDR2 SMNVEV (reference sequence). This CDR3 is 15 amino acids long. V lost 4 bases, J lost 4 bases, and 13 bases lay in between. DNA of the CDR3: TGTGCCAGCAGTTCGTCGGGAGTTGGCACCGGGGAGCTGTTTTTT. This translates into CASSSSGVGTGELFF.

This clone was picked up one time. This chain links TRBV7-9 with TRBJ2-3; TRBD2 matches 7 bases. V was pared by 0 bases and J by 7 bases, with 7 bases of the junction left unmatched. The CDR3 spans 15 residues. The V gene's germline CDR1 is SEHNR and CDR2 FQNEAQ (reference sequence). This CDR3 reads CASSLAHLAENTQYF. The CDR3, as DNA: TGTGCCAGCAGCTTAGCGCACCTAGCGGAAAATACGCAGTATTTT.

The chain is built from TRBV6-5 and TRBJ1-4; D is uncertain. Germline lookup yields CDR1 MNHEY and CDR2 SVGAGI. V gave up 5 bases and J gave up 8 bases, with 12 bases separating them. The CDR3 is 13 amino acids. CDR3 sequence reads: CASSLGYKEKLFF. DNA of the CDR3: TGTGCCAGCAGTCTAGGATACAAGGAAAAACTGTTTTTT.

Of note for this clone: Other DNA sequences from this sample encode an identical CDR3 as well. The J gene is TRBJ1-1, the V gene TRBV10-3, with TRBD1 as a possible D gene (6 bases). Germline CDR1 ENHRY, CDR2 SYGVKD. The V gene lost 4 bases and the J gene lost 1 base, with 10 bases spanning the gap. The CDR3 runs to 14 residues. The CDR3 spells CAISVGGANTEAFF. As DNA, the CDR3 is TGTGCCATCAGTGTCGGGGGCGCGAACACTGAAGCTTTCTTT.

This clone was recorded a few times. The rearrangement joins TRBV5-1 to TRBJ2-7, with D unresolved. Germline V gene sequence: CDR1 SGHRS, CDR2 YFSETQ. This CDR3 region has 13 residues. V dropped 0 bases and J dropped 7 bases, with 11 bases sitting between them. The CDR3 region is CASSLALGLEQYF. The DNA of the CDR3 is TGCGCCAGCAGCTTGGCCCTGGGTTTAGAGCAGTACTTC. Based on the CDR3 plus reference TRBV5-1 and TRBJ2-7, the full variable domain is KAGVTQTPRYLIKTRGQQVTLSCSPISGHRSVSWYQQTPGQGLQFLFEYFSETQRNKGNFPGRFSGRQFSNSRSEMNVSTLELGDSALYLCASSLALGLEQYFGPGTRLTVT.

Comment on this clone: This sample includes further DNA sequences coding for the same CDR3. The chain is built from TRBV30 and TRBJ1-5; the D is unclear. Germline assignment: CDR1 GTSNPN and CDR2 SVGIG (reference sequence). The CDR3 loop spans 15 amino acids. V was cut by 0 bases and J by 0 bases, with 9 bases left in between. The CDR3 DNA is TGTGCCTGGAGTGTACCCGGTCTTAGCAATCAGCCCCAGCATTTT. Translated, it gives CAWSVPGLSNQPQHF.

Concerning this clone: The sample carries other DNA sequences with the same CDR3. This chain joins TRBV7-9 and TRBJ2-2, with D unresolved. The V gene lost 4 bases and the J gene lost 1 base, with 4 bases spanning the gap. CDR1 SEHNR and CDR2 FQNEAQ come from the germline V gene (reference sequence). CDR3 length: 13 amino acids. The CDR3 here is CASSSGNTGELFF. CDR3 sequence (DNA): TGTGCCAGCAGCTCAGGGAACACCGGGGAGCTGTTTTTT. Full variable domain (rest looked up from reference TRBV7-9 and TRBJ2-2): DTGVSQNPRHKITKRGQNVTFRCDPISEHNRLYWYRQTLGQGPEFLTYFQNEAQLEKSRLLSDRFSAERPKGSFSTLEIQRTEQGDSAMYLCASSSGNTGELFFGEGSRLTVL.

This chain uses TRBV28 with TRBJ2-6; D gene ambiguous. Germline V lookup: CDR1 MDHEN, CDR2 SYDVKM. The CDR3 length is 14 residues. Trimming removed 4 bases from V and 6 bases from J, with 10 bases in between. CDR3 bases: TGTGCCAGCAGTTCGACATATAAGGCCAACGTCCTGACTTTC. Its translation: CASSSTYKANVLTF.

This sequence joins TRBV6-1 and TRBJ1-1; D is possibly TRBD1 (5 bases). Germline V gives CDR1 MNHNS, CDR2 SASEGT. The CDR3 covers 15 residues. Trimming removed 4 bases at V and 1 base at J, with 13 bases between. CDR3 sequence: CASSGSWGENTEAFF. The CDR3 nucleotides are TGTGCCAGCAGTGGTTCATGGGGGGAGAACACTGAAGCTTTCTTT.

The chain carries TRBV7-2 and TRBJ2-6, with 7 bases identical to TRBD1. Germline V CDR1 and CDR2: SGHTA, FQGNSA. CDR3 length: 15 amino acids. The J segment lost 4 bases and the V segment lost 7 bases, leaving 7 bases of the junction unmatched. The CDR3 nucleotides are TGTGCCAGCAATCGACAGGGTACAGGGGCCAACGTCCTGACTTTC. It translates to CASNRQGTGANVLTF.

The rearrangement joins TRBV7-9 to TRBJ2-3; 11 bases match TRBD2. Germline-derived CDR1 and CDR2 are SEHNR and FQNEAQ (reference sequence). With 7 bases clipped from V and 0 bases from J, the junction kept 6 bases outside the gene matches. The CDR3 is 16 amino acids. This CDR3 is CASIQLAGVSTDTQYF. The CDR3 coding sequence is TGTGCCAGCATCCAACTAGCGGGAGTGAGCACAGATACGCAGTATTTT. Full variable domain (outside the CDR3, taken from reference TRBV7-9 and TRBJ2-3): DTGVSQNPRHKITKRGQNVTFRCDPISEHNRLYWYRQTLGQGPEFLTYFQNEAQLEKSRLLSDRFSAERPKGSFSTLEIQRTEQGDSAMYLCASIQLAGVSTDTQYFGPGTRLTVL.